This paragraph reports one T cell receptor beta chain. Antigen: not known. PCR amplification relied on 60 Vbeta primers (plus 13 Jbeta primers). The protocol was immunoSEQ multiplex PCR, while the TCRdb copy is restricted to in-frame clones and leaves out a portion. The sample contains 130,000 to 150,000 clones, almost 85% of which appear only once. This sample is drawn from a study of cytomegalovirus exposure and HLA in healthy donors. Points from the study as a whole: When the data were analyzed later, several of the most significant clusters appeared to be linked to common viral pathogens. Highest at DRB1 and lowest at HLA-C, TCR association rates differed among HLA loci in a later analysis.

This CDR3 contains 13 residues. Germline V gene lookup returns CDR1 SNHLY and CDR2 FYNNEI. V lost 4 bases and J lost 3, with 6 bases in between. The V and J genes are TRBV2 and TRBJ2-2; D not resolved. Material for sequencing was PBMCs. This receptor was taken from a man aged 25 to 40 in good health and CMV-seropositive. The CDR3 sequence is CASSGDYTGELFF. In DNA, the CDR3 is TGTGCCAGCAGTGGCGACTACACCGGGGAGCTGTTTTTT. Using reference TRBV2 and TRBJ2-2 for the parts outside the CDR3, the full variable domain is EPEVTQTPSHQVTQMGQEVILRCVPISNHLYFYWYRQILGQKVEFLVSFYNNEISEKSEIFDDQFSVERPDGSNFTLKIRSTKLEDSAMYFCASSGDYTGELFFGEGSRLTVL.